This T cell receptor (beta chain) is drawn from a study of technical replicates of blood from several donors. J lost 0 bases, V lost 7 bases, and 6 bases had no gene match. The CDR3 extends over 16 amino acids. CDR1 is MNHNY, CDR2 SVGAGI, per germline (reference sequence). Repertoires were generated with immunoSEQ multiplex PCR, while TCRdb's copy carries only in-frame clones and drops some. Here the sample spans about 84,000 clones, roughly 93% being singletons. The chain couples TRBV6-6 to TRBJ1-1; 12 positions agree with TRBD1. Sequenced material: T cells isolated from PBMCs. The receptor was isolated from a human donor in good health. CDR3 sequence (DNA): TGTGCCAGCATCTCCGGGACAGGGGGCATGAACACTGAAGCTTTCTTT. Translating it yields CASISGTGGMNTEAFF.